The subject of this entry is one T cell receptor (beta chain). The CDR3 is made up of 15 amino acids. V lost 4 bases, J lost 1 base, and 6 bases stayed unmatched. Germline V gives CDR1 SSHAT, CDR2 FNYEAQ (reference sequence). Under the authors' procedure: Amplification of reference gene primers provided the estimated nucleated cell counts. The method was immunoSEQ multiplex PCR; TCRdb's version includes in-frame clones alone and lacks a portion of them. V and J calls and clone size are those listed in that table; D and trimming were worked out from the DNA. This table has approximately 190,000 clones, 82% appearing once. The data were obtained in a study of blood T cell repertoires in COVID-19. Study context: Acute and convalescent COVID-19 specimens originated in the United States, Italy and Spain. PBMCs, B-cell-depleted T cells, or T cells were the source of the cDNA or gDNA that made up the material.

The sequenced sample was PBMCs or T cells enriched from blood (not recorded which). J is TRBJ2-5 and V is TRBV7-7; TRBD2 matches at 7 bases. The receptor's source is a woman aged 60-70 years with acute COVID-19. CDR3 DNA sequence: TGTGCCAGCAGCTCCGGGCGGGGGAGCCAAGAGACCCAGTACTTC. This codes for CASSSGRGSQETQYF. The variable domain in full, completed from reference TRBV7-7 and TRBJ2-5, reads GAGVSQSPRYKVTKRGQDVTLRCDPISSHATLYWYQQALGQGPEFLTYFNYEAQPDKSGLPSDRFSAERPEGSISTLTIQRTEQRDSAMYRCASSSGRGSQETQYFGPGTRLLVL.